The present TCR beta chain was sequenced within a study of STAT5B mutations in CD4+ large granular lymphocyte leukemia (dated by TCRdb to the early 2020s). Concerning the study at large: Among the healthy controls, the CDR3 'QG' motif was associated with a particular HLA allele. The study compared the TCRbeta repertoires of patients with CD4+ T-cell large granular lymphocyte leukemia against those of healthy blood donors. The purity of purified fractions was confirmed by flow cytometry on FACSCanto II or FACSVerse to exceed 95% among lymphocytes.

Summary of the overall study and its limitations: Enrichment of TRBV06-family usage was observed among the top patient clones (8/27) relative to healthy controls (2/35). Greater clonality appeared to be present in CD4-sorted patient repertoires than in healthy CD4+ repertoires, and the difference was retained after the putative leukemic clones were removed. The data were not HLA-matched, and the higher clonality in CD4+ T-LGLL than in CD8+ T-LGLL could be due to the relatively small sample size. Main leukemic clonotypes were private to each patient, although approximately 25% of the main leukemic clonotypes were found at low frequency in the non-leukemic repertoires of other patients.

On this clone itself: This clone's antigen is unknown. No much larger clone is present one base from it, and per-base qualities are unavailable.

The healthy control group was made up of fewer than 40 blood donors, and the Finnish Red Cross blood service supplied their buffy coats. All TCR-sequenced material derived from peripheral blood: patient blood samples and healthy donor buffy coats. Peripheral blood mononuclear cells were isolated by Ficoll-Hypaque gradient centrifugation. Magnetic purification was used to isolate CD4+ cells from the buffy coats of the healthy controls. Genomic DNA was extracted with the Gentra Puregene Cell and Tissue kit and quantified on a Qubit 2.0 fluorometer. TCRbeta rearrangements were sequenced from genomic DNA using the immunoSEQ assay at survey resolution. In the source study's methods: In the TCR sequencing data, the lowest productive clonotype frequency that could be detected was 2.59 x 10-5. Only productive TCRbeta rearrangements, defined as complete and in-frame sequences, were included in the analyses. Simpson clonality, calculated in the immunoSEQ Analyzer version 3.0, was used as the measure of sample clonality. Clones were categorized by frequency as very rare, small, medium, large (1-20%) or hyperexpanded (>20%). Generation probabilities were estimated with OLGA 1.2.3, V-gene circos plots were made with VDJtools, specificities were searched in VDJdb, and CDR3 motifs were identified with GLIPH. TCRdb provides this immuneACCESS table in a form limited to in-frame rearrangements. Some clones are lacking; in checked studies, under half of them reflect an unresolved V gene, and why the rest are absent is not known. Clone size and V and J calls were adopted from that table, with D and trimming inferred from the DNA. Across this sample there are around 30,000 clones, with about 74% seen only once. Less than 0.3% of the sample comes from the top ten.

From a lookup of the germline V gene, CDR1 and CDR2 are KGHSH and LQKENI. The CDR3 goes from the cysteine to the phenylalanine over 19 residues. CDR3 DNA is the only sequence kept; it has 57 bases, read in frame from the first base. Germline trimming amounts to 5 bases on V and 0 bases on J, with 15 as the count of junction bases outside the gene matches. The sample consisted of CD4+ T cells from blood buffy coats. This clonotype was obtained from a human donor in good health. Recombination linked TRBV18 to TRBJ1-1, and TRBD1 aligns with 10 junction nucleotides. The nucleotide sequence reads as follows: TGTGCCAGCTCAACCTACCTTGACAGGGGGCTTATCATGAACACTGAAGCTTTCTTT. It translates to CASSTYLDRGLIMNTEAFF.